This note documents a single T cell receptor beta chain sequence. Cells designated naive CD8 were CD45RO-negative and were positively selected for CCR7, with terminally differentiated effector memory CD45RA+ cells excluded. These data belong to a study of shared clonotypes between healthy human individuals. In germline, CDR1 is MGHRA, CDR2 YSYEKL. The CDR3 totals 15 residues. With 1 base removed from V and 5 bases from J, the gap between germline ends came to 15 bases. Produced via immunoSEQ multiplex PCR; TCRdb's table is partial and in-frame only. The repertoire holds roughly 2,000,000 clones, with about 95% as singletons.

This TCR was sampled from a man younger than 35 in good health. The chain joins TRBV4-1 to TRBJ2-7; the D gene is possibly TRBD2 (7 bases). Specimen: naive CD8+ T cells sorted from blood. Here the CDR3 reads CASSQVAGAGDEQYF. The CDR3 DNA sequence: TGCGCCAGCAGCCAAGTCGCGGGGGCGGGGGACGAGCAGTACTTC.